The 16 T cell receptor beta chains listed next were all sequenced from one sample in a study of CXCR3 chemokines and chemotherapy response in bladder cancer. TCRdb reprocessed the PCR reads with MiXCR, giving one entry per CDR3 protein. The table includes about 2,300 distinct CDR3 sequences, roughly 7.3% detected once. The sample was taken from a patient whose treatment included neoadjuvant chemotherapy. The receptors stem from a human donor with bladder cancer that responded to neoadjuvant chemotherapy.

The rearrangement links TRBV19 to TRBJ2-4; maybe TRBD2 (6 bases). CDR3 length: 18 residues. The germline V gene encodes CDR1 LNHDA and CDR2 SQIVND (reference sequence). Trimming removed 6 bases from V and 0 bases from J, with 21 bases in between. CDR3 DNA: TGTGCCAGTAGCCCCGGGGAGGATAGAACCCTAGCCAAAAACATTCAGTACTTC. This gives the protein CASSPGEDRTLAKNIQYF.

This clonotype was counted at least ten times. This rearrangement joins TRBV10-3 to TRBJ2-7, with D maybe TRBD1 (6 bases). V lost 6 bases and J lost 2, with 14 bases in between. The CDR3 extends over 14 amino acids. In germline, CDR1 is ENHRY, CDR2 SYGVKD. The CDR3 bases are TGTGCCATCAGGGTAGGGGCAGGGGCCTACGAGCAGTACTTC. Its protein is CAIRVGAGAYEQYF.

The V call is TRBV19, the J call TRBJ2-1; 7 bases agree with TRBD2. The CDR3 is made up of 16 amino acids. J lost 1 base, V lost 1 base, and 4 bases had no gene match. CDR1 and CDR2 (germline): LNHDA, SQIVND (reference sequence). The CDR3 DNA sequence: TGTGCCAGTAGTATAGTTCCTAGCGGATCCTACAATGAGCAGTTCTTC. It specifies CASSIVPSGSYNEQFF.

The rearrangement uses TRBV30 and TRBJ1-6; no clear D gene. CDR1 is GTSNPN, CDR2 SVGIG, per germline (reference sequence). The CDR3 is 16 amino acids. The ends were cut back, 0 bases at V and 0 bases at J, with 9 bases in the middle. Written as DNA, the CDR3 is TGTGCCTGGAGTGTACAAGGGAGCTCCTATAATTCACCCCTCCACTTT. This sequence encodes CAWSVQGSSYNSPLHF.

The chain has TRBV20-1 and TRBJ2-1; 9 nucleotides line up with TRBD1. In germline, CDR1 is DFQATT, CDR2 SNEGSKA (reference sequence). V lost 1 base, J lost 2 bases, and 3 bases stayed unmatched. CDR3 length: 15 residues. The DNA for the CDR3 is TGCAGTGCTAGAGCACAGGGGGCCCCCTACAATGAGCAGTTCTTC. Translating it yields CSARAQGAPYNEQFF.

By sample fraction, this clonotype is large. The J gene is TRBJ2-7, the V gene TRBV6-5; a possible D gene is TRBD1 (7 bases). The CDR3 contains 13 residues. Germline assignment: CDR1 MNHEY and CDR2 SVGAGI. Trimming stripped 4 bases from V and 12 bases from J, with 19 bases between. CDR3 nucleotides: TGTGCCAGCAGTTCGGGGGACAGTCGGATGCGGTACTTC. Translating it yields CASSSGDSRMRYF.

This clonotype was observed a few times. V and J are TRBV7-9 and TRBJ1-1; possibly TRBD1 for D (5 bases). Germline V gene data show CDR1 as SEHNR and CDR2 as FQNEAQ (reference sequence). The V end lost 4 bases, the J end lost 4 bases, and 10 bases lay between the germline ends. This CDR3 contains 13 residues. The CDR3 loop reads CASSSPGGTEAFF. CDR3 nucleotide sequence: TGTGCCAGCAGCTCCCCGGGGGGCACTGAAGCTTTCTTT.

This clonotype showed up just a few times. This chain connects TRBV6-5 to TRBJ1-5; maybe TRBD1 (6 bases). Trimming removed 5 bases from V and 15 bases from J, with 20 bases in between. Germline V gene lookup returns CDR1 MNHEY and CDR2 SVGAGI. This CDR3 spans 13 amino acids. The CDR3 reads CASSRIRGAERHF. CDR3 nucleotide sequence: TGTGCCAGCAGTAGAATCCGGGGGGCTGAAAGGCATTTT.

By its share, this clonotype is medium-sized. V is TRBV13 and J is TRBJ2-7, with D perhaps matching TRBD1 (6 bases). The germline V gene has CDR1 PRHDT and CDR2 FYEKMQ (reference sequence). V gave up 4 bases and J gave up 4 bases, with 17 bases separating them. There are 15 residues in the CDR3. This CDR3 reads CASSSLALTGYEQYF. The CDR3 region has the DNA TGTGCCAGCAGCTCTTTAGCCCTGACAGGTTACGAGCAGTACTTC.

This clonotype came up many times. V gene TRBV11-2 combines with J gene TRBJ1-1, with D hard to call. The CDR3 totals 13 residues. The V gene's germline CDR1 is SGHAT and CDR2 FQNNGV. Trimming pared 2 bases from V and 4 bases from J, leaving 8 bases between. The CDR3 nucleotides are TGTGCCAGCAGCTTAATCGGCGCCACTGAAGCTTTCTTT. Translating it yields CASSLIGATEAFF.

By share, this clonotype ranks as medium-sized. The genes are TRBV6-5 and TRBJ1-2; TRBD1 matches at 9 bases. The CDR3 contains 15 residues. Germline CDR1 is MNHEY and CDR2 is SVGAGI. The ends lost 7 bases at V and 4 bases at J; junction bases unmatched: 10. This CDR3 reads CASTILTGGGYGYTF. The CDR3 nucleotides are TGTGCCAGCACTATACTGACAGGGGGAGGCTATGGCTACACCTTC.

This clonotype has more than one count but fewer than ten. V gene TRBV6-6 combines with J gene TRBJ2-1, with D perhaps TRBD1 (6 bases). Trimming removed 4 bases from V and 5 bases from J, with 12 bases in between. The CDR3 has 14 residues. Per the germline V gene, CDR1 is MNHNY and CDR2 is SVGAGI (reference sequence). This CDR3 reads CASSLGQIDNEQFF. The CDR3, as DNA: TGTGCCAGCAGTTTAGGACAGATTGACAATGAGCAGTTCTTC.

This chain connects TRBV6-2 or TRBV6-3 to TRBJ2-2, with TRBD1 identical over 10 bases. The germline gives CDR1 MNHEY, CDR2 SVGEGT. Germline trimming cut 2 bases from V and 2 bases from J; bases unmatched to any gene: 5. This CDR3 is built from 17 residues. The CDR3 sequence is CASSYGGTGANTGELFF. The CDR3 DNA follows: TGTGCCAGCAGTTACGGGGGGACAGGGGCAAACACCGGGGAGCTGTTTTTT.

This clonotype came up many times. The chain uses TRBV11-1 and TRBJ1-1; TRBD1 is a possible D gene (6 bases). CDR1 and CDR2 (germline): SGHAT, FQDESV (reference sequence). Trimming removed 6 bases at V and 5 bases at J, with 22 bases between. The CDR3 consists of 16 residues. The CDR3 region is CASRVGWVQGRTEAFF. CDR3 DNA: TGTGCCAGCAGGGTAGGTTGGGTACAGGGAAGGACTGAAGCTTTCTTT. Looking up the rest from reference TRBV11-1 and TRBJ1-1 gives the full variable domain: EAEVAQSPRYKITEKSQAVAFWCDPISGHATLYWYRQILGQGPELLVQFQDESVVDDSQLPKDRFSAERLKGVDSTLKIQPAELGDSAMYLCASRVGWVQGRTEAFFGQGTRLTVV.

This clonotype counts as medium-sized. In DNA, the CDR3 is TGTGCCAGCAATAGGGTCAGGAACACTGAAGCTTTCTTT. Protein sequence: CASNRVRNTEAFF. The chain employs TRBV27 and TRBJ1-1, with D hard to call. V was shortened by 7 bases and J by 1 base, with 10 bases between the two germline ends. Germline-derived CDR1 and CDR2 are MNHEY and SMNVEV (reference sequence). The length of the CDR3 is 13 residues.

In its sample, this clonotype was seen many times. The chain joins TRBV6-5 to TRBJ2-1; 7 bases fit TRBD1. V gave up 6 bases and J gave up 4 bases; unmatched junction bases: 6. Germline V lookup: CDR1 MNHEY, CDR2 SVGAGI. The CDR3 spans 14 residues. This CDR3 reads CASSRDSPYNEQFF. In nucleotides, the CDR3 is TGTGCCAGCAGCAGGGACAGCCCTTACAATGAGCAGTTCTTC.